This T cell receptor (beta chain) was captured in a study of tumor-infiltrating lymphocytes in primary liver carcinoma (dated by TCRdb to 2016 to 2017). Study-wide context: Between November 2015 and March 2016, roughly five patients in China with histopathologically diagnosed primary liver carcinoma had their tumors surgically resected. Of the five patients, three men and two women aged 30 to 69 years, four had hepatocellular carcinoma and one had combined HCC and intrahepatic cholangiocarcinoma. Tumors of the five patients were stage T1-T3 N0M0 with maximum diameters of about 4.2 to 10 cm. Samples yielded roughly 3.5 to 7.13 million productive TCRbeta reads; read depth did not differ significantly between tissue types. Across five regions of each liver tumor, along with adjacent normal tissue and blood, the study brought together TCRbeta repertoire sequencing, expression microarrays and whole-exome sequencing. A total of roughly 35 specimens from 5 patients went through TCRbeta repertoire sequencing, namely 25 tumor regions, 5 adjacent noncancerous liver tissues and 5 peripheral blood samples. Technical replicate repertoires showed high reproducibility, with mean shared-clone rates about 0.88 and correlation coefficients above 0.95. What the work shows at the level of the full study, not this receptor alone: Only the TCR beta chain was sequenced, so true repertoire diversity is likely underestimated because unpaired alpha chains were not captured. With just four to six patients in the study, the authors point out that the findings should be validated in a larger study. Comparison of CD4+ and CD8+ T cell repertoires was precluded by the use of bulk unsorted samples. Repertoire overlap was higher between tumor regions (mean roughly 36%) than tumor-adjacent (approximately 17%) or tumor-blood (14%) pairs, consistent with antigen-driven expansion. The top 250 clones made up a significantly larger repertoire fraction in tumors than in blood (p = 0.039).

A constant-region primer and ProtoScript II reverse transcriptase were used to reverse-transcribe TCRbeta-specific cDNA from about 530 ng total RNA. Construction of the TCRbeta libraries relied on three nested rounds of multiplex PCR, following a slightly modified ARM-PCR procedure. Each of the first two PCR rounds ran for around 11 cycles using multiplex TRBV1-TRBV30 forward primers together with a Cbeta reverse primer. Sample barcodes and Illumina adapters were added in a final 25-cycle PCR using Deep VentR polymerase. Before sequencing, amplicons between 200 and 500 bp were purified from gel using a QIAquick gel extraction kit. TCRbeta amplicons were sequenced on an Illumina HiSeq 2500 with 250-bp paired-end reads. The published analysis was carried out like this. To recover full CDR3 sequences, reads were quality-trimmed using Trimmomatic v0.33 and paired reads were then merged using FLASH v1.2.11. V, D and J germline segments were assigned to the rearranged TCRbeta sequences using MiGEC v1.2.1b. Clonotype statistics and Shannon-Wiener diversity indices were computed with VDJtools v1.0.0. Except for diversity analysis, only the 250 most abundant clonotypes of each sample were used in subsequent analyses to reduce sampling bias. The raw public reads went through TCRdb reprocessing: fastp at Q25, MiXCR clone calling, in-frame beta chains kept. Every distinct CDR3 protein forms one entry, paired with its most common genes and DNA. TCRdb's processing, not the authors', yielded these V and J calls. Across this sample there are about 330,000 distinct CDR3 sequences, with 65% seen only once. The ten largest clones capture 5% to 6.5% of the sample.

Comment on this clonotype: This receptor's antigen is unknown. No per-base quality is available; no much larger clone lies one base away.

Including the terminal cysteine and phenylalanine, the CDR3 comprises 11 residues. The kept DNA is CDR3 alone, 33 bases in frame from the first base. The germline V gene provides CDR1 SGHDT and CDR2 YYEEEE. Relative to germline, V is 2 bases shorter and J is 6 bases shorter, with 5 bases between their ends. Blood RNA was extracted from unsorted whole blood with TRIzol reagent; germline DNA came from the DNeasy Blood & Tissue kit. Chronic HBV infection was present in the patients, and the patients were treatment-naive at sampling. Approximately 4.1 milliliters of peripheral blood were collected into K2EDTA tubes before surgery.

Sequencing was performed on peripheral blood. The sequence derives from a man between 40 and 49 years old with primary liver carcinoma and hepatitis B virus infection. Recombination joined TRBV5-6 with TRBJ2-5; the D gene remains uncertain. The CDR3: CASSFNKTQYF. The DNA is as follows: TGTGCCAGCAGCTTCAACAAGACCCAGTACTTC.